The clone carrying this TCR beta chain was seen just once. This specimen belongs to a study of blood T cell repertoires in COVID-19. Overall study context: PBMCs, B-cell-depleted T cells, or T cells were the source of the cDNA or gDNA that made up the material.

This CDR3 has 13 residues. Trimming took 6 bases from V and 5 from J, leaving 13 bases between them. The table came from immunoSEQ multiplex PCR; TCRdb's copy has only in-frame clones and leaves some out. Of approximately 280,000 clones listed, roughly 90% were seen once; the top ten hold approximately 2.2%. The sequence came from a man aged 45-65 years with acute or convalescent COVID-19. The sequenced material came from peripheral blood. V gene TRBV12-3 or TRBV12-4 combines with J gene TRBJ1-2; D perhaps matches TRBD1 (5 bases). The DNA for the CDR3 is TGTGCCAGCAGCCCGGACATAGGGTATGGCTACACCTTC. Protein product: CASSPDIGYGYTF.